What follows describes a single T cell receptor beta chain. Its antigen is still unknown. This sample stems from a study of PD-L1 blockade in urothelial cancer. Overall study: Each participant's history included 0 to 3 prior chemotherapy regimens. Study-level points and caveats: Durable benefit was linked to greater 3-week expansion of tumor-associated blood clones.

Described time point: peripheral blood 6 weeks after treatment start. The germline V and J ends were trimmed by 0 bases and 7 bases, with 18 bases remaining between them. CDR3 length: 16 amino acids. Germline-derived CDR1 and CDR2 are MGHRA and YSYEKL. Data came from immunoSEQ multiplex PCR; TCRdb stores just in-frame clones and leaves some out. Among about 41,000 clones, approximately 84% were seen once, and the ten largest hold roughly 2.7%. The chain joins TRBV4-1 to TRBJ1-2; D is uncertain. The sequencing here drew on PBMCs, taken around atezolizumab (anti-PD-L1) treatment. The TCR was taken from a man between 65 and 79 years old with urothelial cancer. CDR3 in DNA: TGCGCCAGCAGCCAAGACTGGGCCGTCGTTTATGGTGGCTACACCTTC. It is translated as CASSQDWAVVYGGYTF.